This TCR beta chain originates from a study of siplizumab effects on memory and regulatory T cells. Between the trimmed V and J ends, which lost 0 bases and 5 bases, there was a span of 6 bases. CDR1 SGHRS and CDR2 YFSETQ come from the germline V gene. The CDR3 is 13 amino acids. The assay was immunoSEQ multiplex PCR, and TCRdb's table has in-frame clones only and misses some. The data show around 100,000 clones, with approximately 94% seen just once and roughly 1.4% held by the top ten. Sequencing was done on a sample of non-Treg CD4+ T cells sorted from blood. The receptor was derived from a human donor in good health. The V call is TRBV5-1, the J call TRBJ2-4; a possible D gene is TRBD1 (5 bases). In DNA form, the CDR3 reads TGCGCCAGCAGCTTGGTAGGGGAAAACATTCAGTACTTC. Translation gives CASSLVGENIQYF.